One and the same sample provided the 27 T cell receptor beta chains below, sequenced in a study of T cell responses to AZD1222 COVID-19 vaccine. Profiled with immunoSEQ multiplex PCR; TCRdb holds only in-frame clones, not every one. The sample lists approximately 150,000 clones, 85% to 95% occurring once. The sample here was peripheral blood, taken on day 0 of AZD1222 vaccination. These receptors came from an adult in good health.

The chain is built from TRBV7-6 and TRBJ1-2, with 10 bases lining up with TRBD1. Unmatched junction bases numbered 11, after V lost 4 bases and J lost 6 bases. This CDR3 is built from 16 residues. The germline V gene encodes CDR1 SGHVS and CDR2 FNYEAQ. In DNA, the CDR3 is TGTGCCAGCAGCTCTCTAATGACAGGGGGCATCGATGGCTACACCTTC. Encoded protein: CASSSLMTGGIDGYTF.

The chain has TRBV2 and TRBJ1-4; D unclear. V was shortened by 3 bases and J by 4 bases, with 6 bases between the two germline ends. CDR1 SNHLY and CDR2 FYNNEI come from the germline V gene. The CDR3 is 13 amino acids. In DNA form, the CDR3 reads TGTGCCAGCAGTGACCCTATTAATGAAAAACTGTTTTTT. Translation gives CASSDPINEKLFF.

The genes are TRBV7-9 and TRBJ1-4; tentative D call: TRBD1 (5 bases). The CDR3 has 13 residues. CDR1 is SEHNR and CDR2 is FQNEAQ in the germline V gene (reference sequence). V was trimmed by 4 bases and J by 7 bases, leaving 10 bases between them. The CDR3 region is CASSSDRPEKLFF. CDR3 bases: TGTGCCAGCAGCTCCGACAGACCTGAAAAACTGTTTTTT.

The V and J genes are TRBV5-4 and TRBJ2-3; a weak D match, TRBD2 (5 bases). CDR3 length: 15 residues. Trimming took 4 bases from V and 4 from J, leaving 16 bases between them. Germline V gene sequence: CDR1 SGHNT, CDR2 YYREEE (reference sequence). The CDR3 sequence is CASSLPPAGPDTQYF. CDR3 DNA: TGTGCCAGCAGCCTGCCCCCGGCGGGCCCAGATACGCAGTATTTT.

The chain combines TRBV9 with TRBJ2-2; no reliable D call. From germline, CDR1 is SGDLS and CDR2 YYNGEE. V shed 0 bases and J shed 3 bases, with 9 bases lying between them. The CDR3 is made up of 15 amino acids. CDR3 bases: TGTGCCAGCAGCGTAGGGTTATCCCACACCGGGGAGCTGTTTTTT. It is translated as CASSVGLSHTGELFF. Complete variable domain (other parts from reference TRBV9 and TRBJ2-2): DSGVTQTPKHLITATGQRVTLRCSPRSGDLSVYWYQQSLDQGLQFLIQYYNGEERAKGNILERFSAQQFPDLHSELNLSSLELGDSALYFCASSVGLSHTGELFFGEGSRLTVL.

The chain uses TRBV6-2 or TRBV6-3 and TRBJ1-2, with a tentative D call TRBD1 (6 bases). Germline V CDR1 and CDR2: MNHEY, SVGEGT. Trimming took off 5 bases at V and 2 bases at J, with 6 bases between the two ends. The CDR3 is 12 amino acids. The CDR3 is CASSGQNYGYTF. The DNA of the CDR3 is TGTGCCAGCAGTGGACAGAACTATGGCTACACCTTC.

The chain employs TRBV28 and TRBJ1-4; no clear D gene. This CDR3 contains 16 residues. The germline gives CDR1 MDHEN, CDR2 SYDVKM. The germline V and J ends were trimmed by 3 bases and 0 bases, with 11 bases remaining between them. The CDR3 DNA follows: TGTGCCAGCAGTTTCTTAAACTCTGCAACTAATGAAAAACTGTTTTTT. Residues: CASSFLNSATNEKLFF. Based on the CDR3 plus reference TRBV28 and TRBJ1-4, the full variable domain is DVKVTQSSRYLVKRTGEKVFLECVQDMDHENMFWYRQDPGLGLRLIYFSYDVKMKEKGDIPEGYSVSREKKERFSLILESASTNQTSMYLCASSFLNSATNEKLFFGSGTQLSVL.

The genes are TRBV12-3 or TRBV12-4 and TRBJ1-2; D unclear. The CDR3 covers 11 residues. Trimming left V 3 bases short and J 6 bases short, with 5 bases between. CDR3 DNA: TGTGCCAGCAGTTTTACGGATGGCTACACCTTC. It encodes CASSFTDGYTF.

The V call is TRBV19, the J call TRBJ2-3; 12 nucleotides agree with TRBD2. Trimming at V came to 4 bases and at J to 3 bases, leaving 2 bases not matched to a gene. Germline lookup yields CDR1 LNHDA and CDR2 SQIVND (reference sequence). The CDR3 sequence is 15 residues long. CDR3 protein: CASSTSGGATDTQYF. The CDR3 nucleotides read TGTGCCAGTAGTACTAGCGGGGGGGCGACAGATACGCAGTATTTT.

The chain couples TRBV5-6 to TRBJ2-3, with TRBD1 as a possible D gene (5 bases). Germline CDR1 and CDR2: SGHDT and YYEEEE. The CDR3 has 15 amino acids. Trimming left V 0 bases short and J 0 bases short, with 8 bases between. CDR3 in DNA: TGTGCCAGCAGCTTGGAAGGGGCGAGCACAGATACGCAGTATTTT. Its translation is CASSLEGASTDTQYF.

V is TRBV21-1 and J is TRBJ2-2. TRBV21-1 is noted as a pseudogene. The CDR3 loop spans 11 amino acids. As DNA, the CDR3 is TGTGCCAGCAGCAACACCGGGGAGCTGTTTTTT. Encoded protein: CASSNTGELFF.

The chain joins TRBV7-2 to TRBJ1-2; D not resolved. V was clipped by 3 bases and J by 8 bases, with 16 bases between them. The CDR3 extends over 14 amino acids. Germline V gives CDR1 SGHTA, CDR2 FQGNSA. The CDR3 protein is CASSFVTPEVGYTF. CDR3 nucleotide sequence: TGTGCCAGCAGCTTCGTGACGCCGGAGGTCGGCTACACCTTC.

V and J are TRBV4-1 and TRBJ2-1; D gene unclear. The CDR3 extends over 12 amino acids. The germline gives CDR1 MGHRA, CDR2 YSYEKL. Trimming cost V 2 bases and J 8 bases, with 7 bases left between them. This CDR3 reads CASSQPRDEQFF. CDR3 in DNA: TGCGCCAGCAGCCAACCCCGGGATGAGCAGTTCTTC.

The chain is built from TRBV7-2 and TRBJ1-6, with TRBD1 matching 7 bases. This CDR3 spans 16 amino acids. V shed 6 bases and J 10 bases; nucleotides not matched to a gene: 15. Per germline, CDR1 SGHTA and CDR2 FQGNSA. The CDR3 DNA sequence: TGTGCCAGCAGTCTAAGTGGGTCGACAGGGAGATCACCCCTCCACTTT. Its protein is CASSLSGSTGRSPLHF. The full variable domain, rest sourced from reference TRBV7-2 and TRBJ1-6, is GAGVSQSPSNKVTEKGKDVELRCDPISGHTALYWYRQSLGQGLEFLIYFQGNSAPDKSGLPSDRFSAERTGGSVSTLTIQRTQQEDSAVYLCASSLSGSTGRSPLHFGNGTRLTVT.

CDR3 residues: CASSYTTGVGGEKLFF. The CDR3 DNA is TGCGCCAGCAGCTACACAACAGGGGTCGGAGGCGAAAAACTGTTTTTT. V is TRBV5-1 and J is TRBJ1-4; 7 bases are a match to TRBD1. J was trimmed by 8 bases and V by 3 bases; bases with no gene match: 13. This CDR3 is built from 16 residues. Germline V CDR1 and CDR2: SGHRS, YFSETQ. The full variable domain, rest sourced from reference TRBV5-1 and TRBJ1-4, is KAGVTQTPRYLIKTRGQQVTLSCSPISGHRSVSWYQQTPGQGLQFLFEYFSETQRNKGNFPGRFSGRQFSNSRSEMNVSTLELGDSALYLCASSYTTGVGGEKLFFGSGTQLSVL.

This clone showed up just a few times. The chain has TRBV4-3 and TRBJ2-7, with D possibly being TRBD1 or TRBD2 (5 bases each). The CDR3 has 16 amino acids. Germline values: CDR1 LGHNA, CDR2 YSLEER. The ends were cut back, 4 bases at V and 2 bases at J, with 18 bases in the middle. CDR3 residues: CASSPKVGPLTYEQYV. DNA for the CDR3: TGCGCCAGCAGCCCCAAGGTGGGACCCTTGACCTACGAGCAGTACGTC.

This chain links TRBV13 with TRBJ2-3, with 9 bases matching TRBD2. After removal of 2 bases from V and 5 bases from J, the junction contained 5 bases not matched to a gene. CDR1 is PRHDT and CDR2 is FYEKMQ in the germline V gene (reference sequence). This CDR3 region has 15 residues. CDR3 coding DNA: TGTGCCAGCAGCTTATTAGCGGGAGCAGAAGATACGCAGTATTTT. The encoded protein is CASSLLAGAEDTQYF.

V is TRBV5-1 and J is TRBJ2-1; 9 bases line up with TRBD1. Germline CDR1 is SGHRS and CDR2 is YFSETQ. The CDR3 spans 15 residues. With 3 bases clipped from V and 7 bases from J, the junction kept 8 bases outside the gene matches. The CDR3 sequence is CASSWTTGGTNEQFF. The CDR3 bases are TGCGCCAGCAGCTGGACGACAGGGGGGACGAATGAGCAGTTCTTC.

The chain couples TRBV7-8 to TRBJ2-7; D gene uncertain. V shed 4 bases and J shed 3 bases, with 10 bases lying between them. CDR3 length equals 13 residues. The germline V gene encodes CDR1 SGHVS and CDR2 FQNEAQ. The CDR3 here is CASSSQTRYEQYV. The CDR3 bases are TGTGCCAGCAGCTCCCAGACCCGCTACGAGCAGTACGTC.

This rearrangement joins TRBV19 to TRBJ2-5, with D possibly TRBD2 on 6 matching bases. Trimming removed 3 bases at V and 5 bases at J, with 10 bases between. Germline CDR1 is LNHDA and CDR2 is SQIVND (reference sequence). This CDR3 is 13 amino acids long. In nucleotides, the CDR3 is TGTGCCAGTAGTATCCTTGGGGGGGAGACCCAGTACTTC. Translated: CASSILGGETQYF.

The chain uses TRBV11-1 and TRBJ2-5, with TRBD2 matching over 7 bases. The trim removed 4 bases at V and 5 bases at J, leaving 10 bases unmatched. The V gene's germline CDR1 is SGHAT and CDR2 FQDESV (reference sequence). CDR3 length equals 15 residues. CDR3 loop: CASSSTRISGETQYF. The DNA for the CDR3 is TGTGCCAGCAGCTCCACGAGGATTAGCGGGGAGACCCAGTACTTC.

The V gene is TRBV3-1 (or the pseudogene TRBV3-2), the J gene TRBJ2-4; D is perhaps TRBD2 (5 bases). V was shortened by 0 bases and J by 5 bases, with 14 bases between the two germline ends. Germline CDR1 is LGHDT and CDR2 is YNNKEL (reference sequence). The CDR3 loop spans 16 amino acids. The CDR3: CASSQDRTPGENIQYF. For the CDR3, the DNA is TGTGCCAGCAGCCAAGATAGGACCCCCGGGGAAAACATTCAGTACTTC.

The genes are TRBV6-4 and TRBJ2-5; 11 nucleotides match TRBD2. J was trimmed by 2 bases and V by 4 bases; bases with no gene match: 3. CDR1 is MRHNA and CDR2 is SNTAGT in the germline V gene. The CDR3 runs 15 residues. The CDR3 DNA sequence: TGTGCCAGCAGTGTCCTAGCGGGGGGTCAAGAGACCCAGTACTTC. It is translated as CASSVLAGGQETQYF.

The chain is built from TRBV7-9 and TRBJ1-5; D gene unclear. The CDR3 is made up of 17 amino acids. Germline loops: CDR1 SEHNR, CDR2 FQNEAQ (reference sequence). The V and J ends lost 5 bases and 1 base respectively, with 18 bases between them. CDR3 in amino acids: CASSLTSGVGSNQPQHF. CDR3 DNA sequence: TGTGCCAGCAGCCTGACGTCTGGGGTAGGAAGCAATCAGCCCCAGCATTTT.

The chain uses TRBV7-9 and TRBJ2-7; no clear D. V shed 2 bases and J shed 1 base, with 3 bases lying between them. Germline loops: CDR1 SEHNR, CDR2 FQNEAQ (reference sequence). CDR3 length: 12 residues. This CDR3 reads CASSLTSYEQYV. The CDR3 region has the DNA TGTGCCAGCAGCTTAACATCCTACGAGCAGTACGTC.

This chain joins TRBV5-5 and TRBJ2-1; D is perhaps TRBD2 (6 bases). With 1 base removed from V and 9 bases from J, the gap between germline ends came to 8 bases. This CDR3 spans 12 amino acids. CDR1 is SGHKS and CDR2 is YYEKEE in the germline V gene (reference sequence). CDR3 in amino acids: CASSLSGVEQFF. DNA of the CDR3: TGTGCCAGCAGCTTGTCGGGAGTTGAGCAGTTCTTC.

The gene calls are TRBV5-1 and TRBJ2-3; TRBD1 might be the D (6 bases). CDR3 size: 15 residues. The V end lost 1 base, the J end lost 3 bases, and 12 bases lay between the germline ends. Germline loops: CDR1 SGHRS, CDR2 YFSETQ. The CDR3 region has the DNA TGCGCCAGCAGCTTGACAGGGTGGTCGACAGATACGCAGTATTTT. It translates to CASSLTGWSTDTQYF. Full variable domain (remainder filled in from reference TRBV5-1 and TRBJ2-3): KAGVTQTPRYLIKTRGQQVTLSCSPISGHRSVSWYQQTPGQGLQFLFEYFSETQRNKGNFPGRFSGRQFSNSRSEMNVSTLELGDSALYLCASSLTGWSTDTQYFGPGTRLTVL.